Listed below are T cell receptor beta chains from one sample, sequenced in a study of TIL therapy for anti-PD-1-resistant metastatic lung cancer. Clones were read by immunoSEQ multiplex PCR, and TCRdb kept only the in-frame ones, dropping some. The sample gives about 59,000 clones, about 73% of which show up once; around 1.9% is in the top ten. Material: blood, obtained at baseline. These receptors came from a person between 30 and 80 years old with non-small cell lung cancer. CDR3s include the opening cysteine and the closing phenylalanine or tryptophan. A D gene is named only where the DNA matches it firmly. The size entry is marked missing in some rows and otherwise reads once, few, many or a size class.

j_call clone_size d_call v_call cdr3_nt cdr3_aa
TRBJ1-2 . TRBD1 TRBV27 TGTGCCAGCAGGCTTCGGGACAGGGTTTCGCACTATGGCTACACCTTC CASRLRDRVSHYGYTF
TRBJ1-3 . . TRBV9 TGTGCCAGCAGCGCCTCAGCCAGGACTGGAAACACCATATATTTT CASSASARTGNTIYF
TRBJ2-3 . TRBD2 TRBV5-1 TGCGCCAGCAGCCCCGGACTAGCGGGAAGCACAGATACGCAGTATTTT CASSPGLAGSTDTQYF
TRBJ1-1 once . TRBV28 TGTGCCAGCAGTTTTTCGATGACTGCTGAGGAAGCTGAAGCTTTCTTT CASSFSMTAEEAEAFF
TRBJ2-5 . . TRBV19 TGTGCCAGTAGTACTGACGGTGAAGAGACCCAGTACTTC CASSTDGEETQYF
TRBJ2-7 . TRBD2 TRBV4-1 TGCGCCAGCAGCCAAAGAGGGACTAGCGGAAAGTACGAGCAGTACTTC CASSQRGTSGKYEQYF
TRBJ2-2 . . TRBV7-9 TGTGCCAGCAGTCAAAGGACGCCGGGACCATATGACACCGGGGAGCTGTTTTTT CASSQRTPGPYDTGELFF
TRBJ2-7 . TRBD1 TRBV19 TGTGCCAGTAGAACGGGACAGGGTTTGGGAAACGAGCAGTACTTC CASRTGQGLGNEQYF
TRBJ2-1 . . TRBV7-4 TGTGCCAGCAGTTCTCAGGGGAATGAGCAGTTCTTC CASSSQGNEQFF
TRBJ2-6 . . TRBV29-1 TGCAGCGTCGGTGGATATGCCGGGACCGAATCCTCTGGGGCCAACGTCCTGACTTTC CSVGGYAGTESSGANVLTF
TRBJ2-1 . . TRBV2 TGTGCCAGGAAGCCGGGCTCATCTCGGTTGGATGAGCAGTTCTTC CARKPGSSRLDEQFF
TRBJ1-6 once . TRBV19 TGTGCCAGTAGTAGAGACAGTAGCTCCTATAATTCACCCCTCCACTTT CASSRDSSSYNSPLHF
TRBJ2-3 . . TRBV4-1 TGCGCCAGCAGCCAAGTTCGCAGTTACACAGATACGCAGTATTTT CASSQVRSYTDTQYF
TRBJ2-7 . TRBD2 TRBV5-4 TGTGCCAGCAGCACGGGACTAGCTGTCTACGAGCAGTACTTC CASSTGLAVYEQYF
TRBJ1-4 . . TRBV19 TGTGCCAGTAGTCGGTCGGGACTGACAAATGAAAAACTGTTTTTT CASSRSGLTNEKLFF
TRBJ1-1 . TRBD1 TRBV11-3 TGTGCCAGCAGCTCAGGGGGGAGGAACACTGAAGCTTTCTTT CASSSGGRNTEAFF
TRBJ1-3 . . TRBV6-1 TGTGCCAGCACCCAGACATCGGTTGGAAACACCATATATTTT CASTQTSVGNTIYF